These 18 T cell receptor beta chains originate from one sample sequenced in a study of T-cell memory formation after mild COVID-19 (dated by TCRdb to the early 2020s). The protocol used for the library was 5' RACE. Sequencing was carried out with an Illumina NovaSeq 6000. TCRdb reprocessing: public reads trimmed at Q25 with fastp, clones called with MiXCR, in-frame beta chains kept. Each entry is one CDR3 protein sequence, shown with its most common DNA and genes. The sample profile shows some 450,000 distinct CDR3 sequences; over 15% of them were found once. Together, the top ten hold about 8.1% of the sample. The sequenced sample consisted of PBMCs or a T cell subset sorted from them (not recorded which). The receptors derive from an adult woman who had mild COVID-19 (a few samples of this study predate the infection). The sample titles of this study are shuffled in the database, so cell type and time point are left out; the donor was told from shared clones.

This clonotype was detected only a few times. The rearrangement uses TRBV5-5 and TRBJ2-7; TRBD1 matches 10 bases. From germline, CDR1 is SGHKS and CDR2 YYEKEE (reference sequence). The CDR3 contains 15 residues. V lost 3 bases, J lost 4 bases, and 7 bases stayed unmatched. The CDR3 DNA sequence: TGTGCCAGCAGCTCGTCCGGGACAGGGGTTTACGAGCAGTACTTC. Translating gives CASSSSGTGVYEQYF.

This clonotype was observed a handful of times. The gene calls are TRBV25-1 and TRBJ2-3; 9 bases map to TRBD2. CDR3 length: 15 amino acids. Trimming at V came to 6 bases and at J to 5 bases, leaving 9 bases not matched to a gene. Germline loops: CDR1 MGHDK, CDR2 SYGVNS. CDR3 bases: TGTGCCAGCAGCCGAGCGGGGGGCCGCGGAGATACGCAGTATTTT. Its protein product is CASSRAGGRGDTQYF.

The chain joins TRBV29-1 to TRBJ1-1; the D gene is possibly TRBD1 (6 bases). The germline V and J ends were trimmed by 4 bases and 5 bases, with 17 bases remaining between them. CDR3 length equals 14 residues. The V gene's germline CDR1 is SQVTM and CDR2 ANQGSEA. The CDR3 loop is CSVVGGLGKTEAFF. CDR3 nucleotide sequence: TGCAGCGTTGTCGGGGGCCTGGGGAAAACTGAAGCTTTCTTT.

DNA of the CDR3: TGTGCCAGCAGCCCAACTAGCGGGAGTCACGAGCAGTACTTC. Translated: CASSPTSGSHEQYF. The J gene is TRBJ2-7, the V gene TRBV9; TRBD2 matches 11 bases. J gave up 5 bases and V 4 bases, and 5 bases lay outside the gene matches. This CDR3 region has 14 residues. The germline CDR1 and CDR2 sequences are SGDLS and YYNGEE.

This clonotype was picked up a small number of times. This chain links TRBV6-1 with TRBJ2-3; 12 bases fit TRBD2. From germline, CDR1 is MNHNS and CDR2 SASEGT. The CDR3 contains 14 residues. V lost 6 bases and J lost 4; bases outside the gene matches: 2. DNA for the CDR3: TGTGCCAGCAGGACTAGCGGGAGCGCAGATACGCAGTATTTT. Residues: CASRTSGSADTQYF.

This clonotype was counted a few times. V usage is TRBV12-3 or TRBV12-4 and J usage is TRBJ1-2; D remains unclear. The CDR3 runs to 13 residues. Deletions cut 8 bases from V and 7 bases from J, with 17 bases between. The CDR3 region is CASGFPWAAGYTF. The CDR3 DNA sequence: TGTGCCAGCGGATTTCCTTGGGCCGCTGGCTACACCTTC.

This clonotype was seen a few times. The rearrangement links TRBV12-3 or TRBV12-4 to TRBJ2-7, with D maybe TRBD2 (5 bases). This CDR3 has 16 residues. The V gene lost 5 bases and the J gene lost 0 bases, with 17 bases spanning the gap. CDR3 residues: CASSPAVIKSSYEQYF. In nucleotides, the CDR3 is TGTGCCAGCAGTCCAGCGGTTATCAAAAGCTCCTACGAGCAGTACTTC.

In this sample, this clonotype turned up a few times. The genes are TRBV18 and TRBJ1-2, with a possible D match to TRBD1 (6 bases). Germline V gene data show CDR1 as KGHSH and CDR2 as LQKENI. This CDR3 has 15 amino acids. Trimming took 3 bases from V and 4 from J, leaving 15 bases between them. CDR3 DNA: TGTGCCAGCTCACCCCCGGGAGGGGGTGGCTATGGCTACACCTTC. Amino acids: CASSPPGGGGYGYTF.

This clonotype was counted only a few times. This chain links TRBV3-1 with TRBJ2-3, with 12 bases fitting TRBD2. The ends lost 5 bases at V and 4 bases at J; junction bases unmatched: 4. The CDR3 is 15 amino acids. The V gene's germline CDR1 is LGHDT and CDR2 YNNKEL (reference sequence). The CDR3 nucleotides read TGTGCCAGCAGCTCTAGCGGGAGGGCCTCAGATACGCAGTATTTT. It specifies CASSSSGRASDTQYF.

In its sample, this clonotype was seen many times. The DNA for the CDR3 is TGTGCCAGCAGCGTAGAACTGAACACTGAAGCTTTCTTT. As protein: CASSVELNTEAFF. The V and J genes are TRBV9 and TRBJ1-1; D not resolved. Germline assignment: CDR1 SGDLS and CDR2 YYNGEE. The CDR3 totals 13 residues. Deletions cut 0 bases from V and 0 bases from J, with 3 bases between.

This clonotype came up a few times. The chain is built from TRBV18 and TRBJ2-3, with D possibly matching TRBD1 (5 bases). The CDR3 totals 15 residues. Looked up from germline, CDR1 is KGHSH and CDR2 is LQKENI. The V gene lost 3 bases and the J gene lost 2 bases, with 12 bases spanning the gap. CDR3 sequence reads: CASSPSTDPTDTQYF. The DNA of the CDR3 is TGTGCCAGCTCACCCTCGACAGACCCCACAGATACGCAGTATTTT.

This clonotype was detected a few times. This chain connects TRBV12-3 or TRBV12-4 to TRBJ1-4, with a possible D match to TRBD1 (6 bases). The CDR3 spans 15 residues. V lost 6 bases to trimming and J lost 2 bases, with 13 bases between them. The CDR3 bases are TGTGCCAGCAGCCTCATGAGGGGGACTAATGAAAAACTGTTTTTT. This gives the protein CASSLMRGTNEKLFF.

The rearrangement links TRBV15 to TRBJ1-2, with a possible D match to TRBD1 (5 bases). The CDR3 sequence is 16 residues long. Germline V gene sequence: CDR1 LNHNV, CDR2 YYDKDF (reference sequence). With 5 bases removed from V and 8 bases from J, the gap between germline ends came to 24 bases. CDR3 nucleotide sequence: TGTGCCACCAGCGAAAATAAGAGATGGGGGGGGTACGGCTACACCTTC. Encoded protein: CATSENKRWGGYGYTF.

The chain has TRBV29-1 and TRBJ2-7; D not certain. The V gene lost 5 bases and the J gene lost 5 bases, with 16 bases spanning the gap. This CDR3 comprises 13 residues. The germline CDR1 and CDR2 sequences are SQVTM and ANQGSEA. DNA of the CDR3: TGCAGCGTTCCTGGGTCCTATCGAGACGAGCAGTACTTC. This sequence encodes CSVPGSYRDEQYF.

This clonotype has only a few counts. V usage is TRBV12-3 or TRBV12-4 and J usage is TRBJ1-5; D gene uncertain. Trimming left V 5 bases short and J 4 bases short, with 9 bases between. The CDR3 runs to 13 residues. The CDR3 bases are TGTGCCAGCAGTCCGGCCGCAAATCAGCCCCAGCATTTT. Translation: CASSPAANQPQHF.

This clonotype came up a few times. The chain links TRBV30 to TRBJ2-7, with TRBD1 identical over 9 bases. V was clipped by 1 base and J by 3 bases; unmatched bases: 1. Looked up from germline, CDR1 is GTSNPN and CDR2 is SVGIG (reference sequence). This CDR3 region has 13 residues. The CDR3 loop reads CAWSGGQGYEQYF. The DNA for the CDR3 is TGTGCCTGGAGTGGGGGACAGGGCTACGAGCAGTACTTC.

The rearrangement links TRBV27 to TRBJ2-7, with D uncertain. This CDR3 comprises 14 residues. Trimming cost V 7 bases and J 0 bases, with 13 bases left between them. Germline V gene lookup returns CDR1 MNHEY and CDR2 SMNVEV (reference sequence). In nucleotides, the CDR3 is TGTGCCAGCAAGACTTCACACGGCTCCTACGAGCAGTACTTC. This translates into CASKTSHGSYEQYF.

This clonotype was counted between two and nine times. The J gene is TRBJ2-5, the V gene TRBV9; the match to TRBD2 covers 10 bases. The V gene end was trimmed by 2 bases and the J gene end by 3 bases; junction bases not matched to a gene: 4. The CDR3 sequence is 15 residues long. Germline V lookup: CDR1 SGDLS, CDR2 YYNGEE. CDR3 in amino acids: CASSVTGTSEETQYF. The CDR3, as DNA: TGTGCCAGCAGCGTTACGGGGACTAGCGAAGAGACCCAGTACTTC.